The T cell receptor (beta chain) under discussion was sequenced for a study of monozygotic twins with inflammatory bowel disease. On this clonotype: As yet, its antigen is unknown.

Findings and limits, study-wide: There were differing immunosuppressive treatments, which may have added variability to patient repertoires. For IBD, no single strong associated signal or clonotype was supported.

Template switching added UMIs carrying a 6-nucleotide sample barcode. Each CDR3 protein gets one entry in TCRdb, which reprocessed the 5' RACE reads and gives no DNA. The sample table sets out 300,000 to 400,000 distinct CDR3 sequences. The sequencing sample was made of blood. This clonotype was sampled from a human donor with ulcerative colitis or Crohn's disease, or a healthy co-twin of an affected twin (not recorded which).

The CDR3 is CASSLWTSGGESQYF. V usage is TRBV27 and J usage is TRBJ2-5; there is no DNA to check the TCRdb D call of TRBD2. This CDR3 spans 15 amino acids. Germline CDR1 reads MNHEY; CDR2 reads SMNVEV (reference sequence).